These 17 T cell receptor beta chains were all obtained from the same sample, sequenced in a study of T cells in Graves' hyperthyroidism and ophthalmopathy. The investigators amplified TCR beta CDR3 regions from RNA transcripts. The HTBI set primed first-round TCR CDR3 RT-PCR. A single record per CDR3 protein comes from TCRdb applying MiXCR to the multiplex PCR reads. The sample has 600,000 to 900,000 distinct CDR3 sequences; about 15% are singletons. Sequenced material: blood. All receptors derive from a man aged 18 to 29 with Graves' hyperthyroidism.

This clonotype has just a few counts. This sequence joins TRBV11-2 and TRBJ1-2; D gene unclear. Germline-derived CDR1 and CDR2 are SGHAT and FQNNGV. V lost 5 bases and J 4 bases, leaving 14 bases between the germline ends. The CDR3 runs to 14 residues. This chain's CDR3 is CASSPPAALYGYTF. The CDR3 DNA is TGTGCCAGCAGCCCCCCCGCGGCCCTCTATGGCTACACCTTC.

This clonotype was seen more than once but under ten times. This chain uses TRBV20-1 with TRBJ2-1; D call uncertain. Germline V CDR1 and CDR2: DFQATT, SNEGSKA (reference sequence). There are 10 residues in the CDR3. V dropped 1 base and J dropped 7 bases, with 2 bases sitting between them. CDR3 in amino acids: CSARVNEQFF. For the CDR3, the DNA is TGCAGTGCTAGAGTGAATGAGCAGTTCTTC.

This chain connects TRBV6-5 to TRBJ2-2; 10 positions match TRBD2. The CDR3 runs 16 residues. Trimming removed 0 bases from V and 4 bases from J; junction bases left unmatched: 2. Germline-derived CDR1 and CDR2 are MNHEY and SVGAGI. The CDR3 reads CASSYSLAGVTGELFF. CDR3 bases: TGTGCCAGCAGTTACTCGCTAGCGGGAGTCACCGGGGAGCTGTTTTTT.

V is TRBV28 and J is TRBJ2-2; 7 nucleotides align to TRBD2. The CDR3 extends over 15 amino acids. Germline CDR1 reads MDHEN; CDR2 reads SYDVKM. With V trimmed by 6 bases and J by 1 base, 5 bases remained unmatched. In nucleotides, the CDR3 is TGTGCCAGCAGGGCCGGGACTAAGAACACCGGGGAGCTGTTTTTT. Protein: CASRAGTKNTGELFF.

This clonotype was counted at least ten times. The chain uses TRBV3-1 and TRBJ2-7; D is unresolved. V lost 0 bases, J lost 2 bases, and 8 bases lay in between. The CDR3 contains 14 residues. The germline gives CDR1 LGHDT, CDR2 YNNKEL (reference sequence). The CDR3 loop is CASSQEIRTYEQYF. The CDR3 nucleotides are TGTGCCAGCAGCCAAGAAATCCGTACCTACGAGCAGTACTTC.

In this sample, this clonotype turned up many times. The chain carries TRBV24-1 and TRBJ1-1; D unclear. The CDR3 is made up of 12 amino acids. V was pared by 2 bases and J by 10 bases, with 10 bases between. Germline values: CDR1 KGHDR, CDR2 SFDVKD. The CDR3 sequence: CATSDSALRAFF. CDR3 nucleotide sequence: TGTGCCACCAGTGATTCAGCCTTGAGAGCTTTCTTT.

This clonotype was seen a few times. The rearrangement uses TRBV30 and TRBJ1-4; D gene unclear. The V end was cut by 3 bases, the J end by 8 bases, with 13 bases between. Germline V CDR1 and CDR2: GTSNPN, SVGIG (reference sequence). This CDR3 is built from 13 residues. In DNA form, the CDR3 reads TGTGCCTGGAGGAGGTCAGCCAGCGAAAAACTGTTTTTT. This sequence encodes CAWRRSASEKLFF.

This clonotype was recorded many times. V is TRBV2 and J is TRBJ1-1, with D tentatively TRBD1 (6 bases). The CDR3 consists of 13 residues. Germline V gene data show CDR1 as SNHLY and CDR2 as FYNNEI. V was clipped by 2 bases and J by 11 bases, with 15 bases between them. Here the CDR3 DNA reads TGTGCCAGCAGTGAATATTTGAACAGGGAGGCTTTCTTT. Protein sequence: CASSEYLNREAFF.

This clonotype occurred many times. This chain joins TRBV24-1 and TRBJ2-3; D possibly corresponds to TRBD1 (5 bases). Germline values: CDR1 KGHDR, CDR2 SFDVKD. Trimming left V 5 bases short and J 5 bases short, with 7 bases between. CDR3 size: 12 residues. The CDR3 region has the DNA TGTGCCACCAGTGTAAGGGGAGATACGCAGTATTTT. It yields the protein CATSVRGDTQYF.

The chain couples TRBV9 to TRBJ2-1, with TRBD2 matching 13 bases. Germline assignment: CDR1 SGDLS and CDR2 YYNGEE. The V and J ends lost 4 bases and 10 bases, in that order; junction bases with no gene match: 8. This CDR3 region has 15 residues. The CDR3 DNA sequence: TGTGCCAGCAGCCCGGGACTAGCGGGGCCACTGGAGCAGTTCTTC. Residues: CASSPGLAGPLEQFF.

This clonotype was counted between two and nine times. This sequence joins TRBV28 and TRBJ2-7; D not resolved. The germline V gene encodes CDR1 MDHEN and CDR2 SYDVKM. The CDR3 covers 13 residues. Deletions cut 6 bases from V and 3 bases from J, with 12 bases between. The CDR3 DNA sequence: TGTGCCAGCAGGGCCCGTGGGGACTACGAGCAGTACTTC. Protein: CASRARGDYEQYF.

This chain uses TRBV19 with TRBJ2-5, with D perhaps TRBD1 (6 bases). This CDR3 contains 15 residues. Per germline, CDR1 LNHDA and CDR2 SQIVND (reference sequence). Between the trimmed V and J ends, which lost 4 bases and 5 bases, there was a span of 17 bases. In DNA form, the CDR3 reads TGTGCCAGTAGTAATCCCCGGACAGTTGCGGAGACCCAGTACTTC. Translation: CASSNPRTVAETQYF.

This clonotype came up many times. The chain carries TRBV28 and TRBJ1-1, with TRBD1 matching over 9 bases. CDR3 length equals 16 residues. After removal of 2 bases from V and 4 bases from J, the junction contained 8 bases not matched to a gene. Germline CDR1 MDHEN, CDR2 SYDVKM. In DNA form, the CDR3 reads TGTGCCAGCAGTTTAGCTGGGACAGGGTCGGGCACTGAAGCTTTCTTT. Amino acid sequence: CASSLAGTGSGTEAFF.

The J gene is TRBJ1-1, the V gene TRBV10-3; D is perhaps TRBD1 (6 bases). The CDR3 length is 13 residues. The germline CDR1 and CDR2 sequences are ENHRY and SYGVKD. The V end lost 7 bases, the J end lost 1 base, and 10 bases lay between the germline ends. The CDR3 region is CAITQTGNTEAFF. CDR3 nucleotides: TGTGCCATCACCCAGACAGGGAACACTGAAGCTTTCTTT.

This clonotype was observed many times. V and J are TRBV11-2 and TRBJ2-3, with TRBD2 matching 8 bases. The CDR3 is 16 amino acids. Germline V lookup: CDR1 SGHAT, CDR2 FQNNGV. With 3 bases clipped from V and 0 bases from J, the junction kept 5 bases outside the gene matches. As DNA, the CDR3 is TGTGCCAGCAGCTTCCATAGCGGGGATAGCACAGATACGCAGTATTTT. This translates into CASSFHSGDSTDTQYF.

This clonotype was detected many times. The rearrangement uses TRBV2 and TRBJ2-3, with D unresolved. The CDR3 has 12 residues. CDR1 is SNHLY and CDR2 is FYNNEI in the germline V gene. V shed 7 bases and J shed 2 bases, with 7 bases lying between them. The CDR3: CASTLDTDTQYF. The CDR3 bases are TGTGCCAGCACCTTGGACACAGATACGCAGTATTTT. Full variable domain (missing parts from reference TRBV2 and TRBJ2-3): EPEVTQTPSHQVTQMGQEVILRCVPISNHLYFYWYRQILGQKVEFLVSFYNNEISEKSEIFDDQFSVERPDGSNFTLKIRSTKLEDSAMYFCASTLDTDTQYFGPGTRLTVL.

For this clonotype: This likely comes from a read error, as the CDR3 has no conserved phenylalanine or tryptophan at its end. The chain has TRBV12-5 and TRBJ2-3; TRBD1 matches at 12 bases. V shed 2 bases and J 4 bases; nucleotides not matched to a gene: 4. The germline CDR1 and CDR2 sequences are LGHNT and FRNRAP. This CDR3 region has 16 residues. The CDR3: CASGLSGTGGADTQYS. The DNA for the CDR3 is TGTGCTAGTGGTTTGTCCGGGACAGGGGGCGCAGATACGCAGTATTCT.